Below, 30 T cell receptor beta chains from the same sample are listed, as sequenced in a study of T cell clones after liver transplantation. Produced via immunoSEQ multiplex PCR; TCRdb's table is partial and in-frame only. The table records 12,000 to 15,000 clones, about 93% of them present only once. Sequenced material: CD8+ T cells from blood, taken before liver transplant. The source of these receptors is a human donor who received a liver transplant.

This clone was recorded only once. The CDR3 sequence: CASRLSPYRGETQYF. For the CDR3, the DNA is TGTGCAAGTCGCTTAAGCCCATACAGGGGGGAGACCCAGTACTTC. The chain combines TRBV12-2 with TRBJ2-5; the table assigns TRBD1, which was not confirmed against the DNA. TRBV12-2 is labeled a pseudogene. The CDR3 length is 15 residues.

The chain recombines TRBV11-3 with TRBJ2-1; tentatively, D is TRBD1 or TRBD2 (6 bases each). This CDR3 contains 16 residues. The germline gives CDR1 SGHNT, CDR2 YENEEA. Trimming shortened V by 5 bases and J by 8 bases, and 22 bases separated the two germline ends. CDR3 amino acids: CASSRDPRSGADEQFF. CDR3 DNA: TGTGCCAGCAGCAGAGATCCCCGATCGGGGGCCGATGAGCAGTTCTTC.

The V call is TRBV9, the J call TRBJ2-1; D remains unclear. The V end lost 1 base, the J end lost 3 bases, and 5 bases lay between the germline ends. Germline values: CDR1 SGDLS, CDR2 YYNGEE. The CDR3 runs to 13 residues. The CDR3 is CASSVRSYNEQFF. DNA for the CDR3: TGTGCCAGCAGCGTAAGGAGCTACAATGAGCAGTTCTTC.

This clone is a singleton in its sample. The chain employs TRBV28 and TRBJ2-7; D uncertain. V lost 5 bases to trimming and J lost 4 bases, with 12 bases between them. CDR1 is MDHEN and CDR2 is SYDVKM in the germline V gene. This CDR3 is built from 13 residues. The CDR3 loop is CASSSLERYEQYF. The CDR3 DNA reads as TGTGCCAGCAGTAGCCTAGAAAGGTACGAGCAGTACTTC.

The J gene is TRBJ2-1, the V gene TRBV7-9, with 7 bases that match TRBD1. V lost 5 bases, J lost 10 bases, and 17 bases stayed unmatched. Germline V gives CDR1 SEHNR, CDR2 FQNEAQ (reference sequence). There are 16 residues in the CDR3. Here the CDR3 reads CASSHPGTFSRGEQFF. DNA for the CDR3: TGTGCCAGCAGCCACCCCGGGACATTCAGCAGGGGGGAGCAGTTCTTC. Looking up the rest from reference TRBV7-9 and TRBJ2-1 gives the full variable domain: DTGVSQNPRHKITKRGQNVTFRCDPISEHNRLYWYRQTLGQGPEFLTYFQNEAQLEKSRLLSDRFSAERPKGSFSTLEIQRTEQGDSAMYLCASSHPGTFSRGEQFFGPGTRLTVL.

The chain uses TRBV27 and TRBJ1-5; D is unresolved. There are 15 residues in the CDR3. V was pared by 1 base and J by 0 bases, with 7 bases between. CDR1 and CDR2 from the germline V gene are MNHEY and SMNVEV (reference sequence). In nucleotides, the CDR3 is TGTGCCAGCAGTTTATGGTCGGGTAGCAATCAGCCCCAGCATTTT. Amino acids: CASSLWSGSNQPQHF.

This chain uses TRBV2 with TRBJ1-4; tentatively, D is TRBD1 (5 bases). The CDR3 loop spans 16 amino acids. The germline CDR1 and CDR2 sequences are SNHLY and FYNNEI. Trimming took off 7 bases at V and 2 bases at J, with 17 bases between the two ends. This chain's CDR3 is CASKGAEEYTNEKLFF. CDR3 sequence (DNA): TGTGCCAGCAAAGGGGCAGAGGAGTACACTAATGAAAAACTGTTTTTT.

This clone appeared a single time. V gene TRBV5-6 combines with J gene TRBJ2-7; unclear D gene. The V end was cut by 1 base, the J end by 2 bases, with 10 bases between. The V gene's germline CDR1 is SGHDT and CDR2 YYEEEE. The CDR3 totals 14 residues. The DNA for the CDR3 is TGTGCCAGCAGCTTGTTCGGCAGTACCTACGAGCAGTACTTC. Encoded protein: CASSLFGSTYEQYF.

CDR3: CASSFYGAGANVLTF. The CDR3 nucleotides read TGTGCCAGCAGTTTTTACGGGGCTGGGGCCAACGTCCTGACTTTC. The chain links TRBV27 to TRBJ2-6, with D possibly TRBD2 on 5 matching bases. V lost 3 bases and J lost 2, with 8 bases in between. The CDR3 runs 15 residues. Germline V gene data show CDR1 as MNHEY and CDR2 as SMNVEV (reference sequence). The variable domain in full, with the rest retrieved from reference TRBV27 and TRBJ2-6, is EAQVTQNPRYLITVTGKKLTVTCSQNMNHEYMSWYRQDPGLGLRQIYYSMNVEVTDKGDVPEGYKVSRKEKRNFPLILESPSPNQTSLYFCASSFYGAGANVLTFGAGSRLTVL.

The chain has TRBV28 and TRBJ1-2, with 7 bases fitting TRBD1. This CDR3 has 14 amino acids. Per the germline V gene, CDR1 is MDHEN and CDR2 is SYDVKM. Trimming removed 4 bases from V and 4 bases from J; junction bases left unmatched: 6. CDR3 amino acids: CASSYQGQTYGYTF. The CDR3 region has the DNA TGTGCCAGCAGTTACCAGGGACAGACCTATGGCTACACCTTC.

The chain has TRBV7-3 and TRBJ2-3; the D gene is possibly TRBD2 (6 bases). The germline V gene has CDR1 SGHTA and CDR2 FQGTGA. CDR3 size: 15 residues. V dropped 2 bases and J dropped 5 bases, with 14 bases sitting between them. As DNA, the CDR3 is TGTGCCAGCAGCTTATCCGGGAGTTGGGGAGATACGCAGTATTTT. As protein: CASSLSGSWGDTQYF.

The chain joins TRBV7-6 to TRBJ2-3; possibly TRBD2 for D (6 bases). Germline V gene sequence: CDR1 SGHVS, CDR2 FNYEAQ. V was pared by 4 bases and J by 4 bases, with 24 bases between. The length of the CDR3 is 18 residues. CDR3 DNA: TGTGCCAGCAGCTCCTCACCTTCCGGGACTGCTCCCCCAGATACGCAGTATTTT. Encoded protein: CASSSSPSGTAPPDTQYF.

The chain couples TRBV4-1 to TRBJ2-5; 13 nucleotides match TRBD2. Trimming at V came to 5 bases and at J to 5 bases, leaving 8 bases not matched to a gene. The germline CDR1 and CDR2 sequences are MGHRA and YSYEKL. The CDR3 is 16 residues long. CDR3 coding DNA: TGCGCCAGCAGCGAGAGACTAGCGGGAGGTTATGAGACCCAGTACTTC. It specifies CASSERLAGGYETQYF.

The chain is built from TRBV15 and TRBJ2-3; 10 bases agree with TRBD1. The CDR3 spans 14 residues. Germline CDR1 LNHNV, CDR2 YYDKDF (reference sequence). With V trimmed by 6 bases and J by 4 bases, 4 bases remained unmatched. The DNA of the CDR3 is TGTGCCACCAGGCCCGGGACAGGGGCAGATACGCAGTATTTT. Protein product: CATRPGTGADTQYF.

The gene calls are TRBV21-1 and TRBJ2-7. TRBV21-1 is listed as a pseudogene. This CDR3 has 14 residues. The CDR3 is CASSNAGRAYEQYF. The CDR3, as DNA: TGTGCCAGCAGCAACGCCGGACGGGCGTACGAGCAGTACTTC.

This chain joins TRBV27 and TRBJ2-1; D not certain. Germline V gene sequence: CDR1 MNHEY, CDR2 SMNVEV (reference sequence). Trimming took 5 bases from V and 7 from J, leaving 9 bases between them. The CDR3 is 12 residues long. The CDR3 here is CASSHPRNEQFF. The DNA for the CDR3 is TGTGCCAGCAGTCACCCTAGAAATGAGCAGTTCTTC.

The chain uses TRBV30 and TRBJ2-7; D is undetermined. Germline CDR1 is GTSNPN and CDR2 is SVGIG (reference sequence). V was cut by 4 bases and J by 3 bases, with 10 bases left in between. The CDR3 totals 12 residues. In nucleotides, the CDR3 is TGTGCCTGGACTAGTAATGTCTACGAGCAGTACTTC. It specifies CAWTSNVYEQYF.

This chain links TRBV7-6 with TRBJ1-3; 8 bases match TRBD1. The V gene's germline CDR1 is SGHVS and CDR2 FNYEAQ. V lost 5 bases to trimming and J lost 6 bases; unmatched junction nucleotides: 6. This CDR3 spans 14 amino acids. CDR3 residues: CASSTGQGLNTIYF. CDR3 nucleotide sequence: TGTGCCAGCAGCACCGGACAGGGACTAAACACCATATATTTT.

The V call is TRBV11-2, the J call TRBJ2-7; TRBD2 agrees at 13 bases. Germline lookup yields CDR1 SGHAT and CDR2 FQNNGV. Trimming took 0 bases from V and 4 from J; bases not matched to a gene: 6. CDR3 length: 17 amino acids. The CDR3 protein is CASSLDGLAGVIYEQYF. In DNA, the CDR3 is TGTGCCAGCAGCTTAGACGGACTAGCGGGAGTTATTTACGAGCAGTACTTC.

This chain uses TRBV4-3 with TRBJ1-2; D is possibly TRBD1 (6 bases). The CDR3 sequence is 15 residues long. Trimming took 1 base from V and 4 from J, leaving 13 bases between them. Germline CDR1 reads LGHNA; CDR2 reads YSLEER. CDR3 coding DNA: TGCGCCAGCAGCCAAGTGGAGGGGGTCCCCTATGGCTACACCTTC. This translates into CASSQVEGVPYGYTF.

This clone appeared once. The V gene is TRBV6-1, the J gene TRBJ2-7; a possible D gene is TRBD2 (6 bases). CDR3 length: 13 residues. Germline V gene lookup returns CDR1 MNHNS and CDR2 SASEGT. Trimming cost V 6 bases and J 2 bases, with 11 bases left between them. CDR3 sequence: CASRGGTTYEQYF. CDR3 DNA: TGTGCCAGCAGGGGCGGGACCACCTACGAGCAGTACTTC.

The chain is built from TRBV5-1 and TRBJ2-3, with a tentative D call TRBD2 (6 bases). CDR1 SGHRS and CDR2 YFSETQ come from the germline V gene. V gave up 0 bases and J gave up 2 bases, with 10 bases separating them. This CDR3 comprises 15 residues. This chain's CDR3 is CASSLEGGVTDTQYF. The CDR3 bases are TGCGCCAGCAGCTTGGAGGGCGGGGTCACAGATACGCAGTATTTT. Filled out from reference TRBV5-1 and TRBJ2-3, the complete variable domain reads KAGVTQTPRYLIKTRGQQVTLSCSPISGHRSVSWYQQTPGQGLQFLFEYFSETQRNKGNFPGRFSGRQFSNSRSEMNVSTLELGDSALYLCASSLEGGVTDTQYFGPGTRLTVL.

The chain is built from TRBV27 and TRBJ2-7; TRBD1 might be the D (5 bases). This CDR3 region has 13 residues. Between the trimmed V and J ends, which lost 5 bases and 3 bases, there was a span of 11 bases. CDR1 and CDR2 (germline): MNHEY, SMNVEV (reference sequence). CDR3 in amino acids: CASSPKGLYEQYF. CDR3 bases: TGTGCCAGCAGTCCCAAGGGGCTCTACGAGCAGTACTTC.

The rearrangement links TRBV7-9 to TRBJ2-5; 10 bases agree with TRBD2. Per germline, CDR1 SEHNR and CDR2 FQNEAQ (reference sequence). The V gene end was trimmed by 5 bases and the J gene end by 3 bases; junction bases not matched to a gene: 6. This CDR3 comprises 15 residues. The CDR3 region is CASSLPGLAEETQYF. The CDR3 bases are TGTGCCAGCAGCCTACCTGGACTAGCGGAAGAGACCCAGTACTTC.

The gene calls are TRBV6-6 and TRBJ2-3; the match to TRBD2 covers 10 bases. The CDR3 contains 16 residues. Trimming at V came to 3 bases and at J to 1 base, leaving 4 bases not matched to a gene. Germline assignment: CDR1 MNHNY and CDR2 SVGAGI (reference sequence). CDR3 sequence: CASSYSLAGRTDTQYF. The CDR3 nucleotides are TGTGCCAGCAGTTATTCACTAGCGGGACGCACAGATACGCAGTATTTT.

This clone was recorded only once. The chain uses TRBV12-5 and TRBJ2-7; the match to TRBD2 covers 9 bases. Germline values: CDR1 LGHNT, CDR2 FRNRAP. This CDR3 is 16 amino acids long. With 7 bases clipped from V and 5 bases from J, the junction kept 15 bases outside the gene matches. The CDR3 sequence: CASANPLIAGAHEQYF. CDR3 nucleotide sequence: TGTGCTAGTGCCAACCCATTGATAGCGGGAGCCCACGAGCAGTACTTC.

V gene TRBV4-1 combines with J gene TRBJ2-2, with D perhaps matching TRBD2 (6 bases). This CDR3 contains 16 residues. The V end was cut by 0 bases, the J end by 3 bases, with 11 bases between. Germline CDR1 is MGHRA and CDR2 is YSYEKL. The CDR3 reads CASSQEEGGYTGELFF. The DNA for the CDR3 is TGCGCCAGCAGCCAAGAGGAGGGAGGCTACACCGGGGAGCTGTTTTTT.

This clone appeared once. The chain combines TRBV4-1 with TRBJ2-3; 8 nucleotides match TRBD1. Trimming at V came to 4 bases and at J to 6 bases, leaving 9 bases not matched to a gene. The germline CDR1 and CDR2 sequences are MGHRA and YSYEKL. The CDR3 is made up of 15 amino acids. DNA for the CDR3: TGCGCCAGCAGCCCTAGACAGGGGTTGTGGGATACGCAGTATTTT. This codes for CASSPRQGLWDTQYF.

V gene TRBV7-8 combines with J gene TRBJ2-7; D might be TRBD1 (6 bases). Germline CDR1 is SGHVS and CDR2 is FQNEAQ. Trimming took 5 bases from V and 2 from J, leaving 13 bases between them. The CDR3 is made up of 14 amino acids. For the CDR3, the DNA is TGTGCCAGCAGCCCCAGACAGGTACCCTACGAGCAGTACTTC. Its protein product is CASSPRQVPYEQYF.

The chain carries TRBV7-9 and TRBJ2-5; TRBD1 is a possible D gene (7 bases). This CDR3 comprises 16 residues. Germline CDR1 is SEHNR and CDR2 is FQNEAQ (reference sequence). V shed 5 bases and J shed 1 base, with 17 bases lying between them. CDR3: CASSAARGEAQETQYF. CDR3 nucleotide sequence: TGTGCCAGCAGCGCAGCCAGGGGGGAGGCCCAAGAGACCCAGTACTTC. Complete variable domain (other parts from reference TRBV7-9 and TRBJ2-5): DTGVSQNPRHKITKRGQNVTFRCDPISEHNRLYWYRQTLGQGPEFLTYFQNEAQLEKSRLLSDRFSAERPKGSFSTLEIQRTEQGDSAMYLCASSAARGEAQETQYFGPGTRLLVL.